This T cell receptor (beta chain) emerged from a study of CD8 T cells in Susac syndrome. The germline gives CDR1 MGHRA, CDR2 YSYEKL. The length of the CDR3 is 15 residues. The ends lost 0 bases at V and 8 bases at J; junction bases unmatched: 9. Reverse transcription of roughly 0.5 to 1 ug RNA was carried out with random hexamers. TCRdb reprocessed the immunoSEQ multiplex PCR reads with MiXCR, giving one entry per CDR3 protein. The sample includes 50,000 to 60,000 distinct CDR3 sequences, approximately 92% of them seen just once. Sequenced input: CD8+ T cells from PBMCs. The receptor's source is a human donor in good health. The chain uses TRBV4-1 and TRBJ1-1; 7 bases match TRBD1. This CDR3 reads CASSQDERAGGEAFF. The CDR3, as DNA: TGCGCCAGCAGCCAAGATGAGAGGGCAGGGGGAGAAGCTTTCTTT.